These 24 T cell receptor beta chains were sequenced from one sample in a study of blood T cell repertoires in COVID-19. Here immunoSEQ multiplex PCR was the method, and the copy in TCRdb shows in-frame clones only, minus some. The sample holds 34,000 or so clones, 70% to 80% seen once. The sequenced sample consisted of peripheral blood. These receptor sequences come from a man at least 80 years old with acute or convalescent COVID-19.

This rearrangement joins TRBV3-1 (or the pseudogene TRBV3-2) to TRBJ2-2, with a weak D call TRBD1 (7 bases). V was shortened by 7 bases and J by 4 bases, with 22 bases between the two germline ends. Per germline, CDR1 LGHDT and CDR2 YNNKEL (reference sequence). The CDR3 runs 17 residues. Here the CDR3 reads CASTPKGARGGTGELFF. The CDR3 DNA follows: TGTGCCAGCACCCCGAAGGGGGCGCGGGGAGGCACCGGGGAGCTGTTTTTT.

In its sample, this clone was seen once. The chain recombines TRBV29-1 with TRBJ2-7; a weak D match, TRBD2 (6 bases). CDR1 and CDR2 from the germline V gene are SQVTM and ANQGSEA. The CDR3 consists of 12 residues. V lost 4 bases, J lost 8 bases, and 15 bases lay in between. This CDR3 is CSVGTSRRQQYF. CDR3 nucleotides: TGCAGCGTTGGAACTAGCCGGAGGCAGCAGTACTTC.

The CDR3 is CATPVSSPDTQYF. CDR3 sequence (DNA): TGTGCCACCCCCGTGTCTTCCCCGGATACGCAGTATTTT. The chain has TRBV24-1 and TRBJ2-3, with no clear D. Germline V gene lookup returns CDR1 KGHDR and CDR2 SFDVKD. The CDR3 has 13 amino acids. The V end lost 9 bases, the J end lost 6 bases, and 15 bases lay between the germline ends.

The CDR3 loop is CASSRGTDNYGYTF. DNA for the CDR3: TGTGCCAGCAGCCGCGGGACCGATAACTATGGCTACACCTTC. V and J are TRBV5-4 and TRBJ1-2, with D possibly being TRBD1 (5 bases). V shed 4 bases and J shed 1 base, with 11 bases lying between them. This CDR3 is built from 14 residues. Germline CDR1 is SGHNT and CDR2 is YYREEE (reference sequence).

This clone was picked up one time. The chain couples TRBV4-2 to TRBJ2-3; the D gene is possibly TRBD2 (5 bases). The CDR3 is 17 residues long. The ends were cut back, 0 bases at V and 0 bases at J, with 13 bases in the middle. Germline V CDR1 and CDR2: LGHNA, YNFKEQ. The DNA of the CDR3 is TGTGCCAGCAGCCAAGAGACCCTAGCCTCTAGCACAGATACGCAGTATTTT. Translating gives CASSQETLASSTDTQYF.

This clone turned up a few times. The rearrangement joins TRBV4-1 to TRBJ2-1; 10 bases match TRBD2. The CDR3 covers 17 residues. V shed 0 bases, J shed 6 bases, and the junction held 8 bases outside the gene matches. In germline, CDR1 is MGHRA, CDR2 YSYEKL. CDR3 nucleotide sequence: TGCGCCAGCAGCCAAGATCGCCTAGCGGGAGTTATCAATGAGCAGTTCTTC. It encodes CASSQDRLAGVINEQFF.

This clone was recorded a few times. This sequence joins TRBV7-2 and TRBJ1-2; D possibly corresponds to TRBD1 (6 bases). V was shortened by 1 base and J by 4 bases, with 16 bases between the two germline ends. CDR3 length: 16 residues. Germline lookup yields CDR1 SGHTA and CDR2 FQGNSA. CDR3 nucleotide sequence: TGTGCCAGCAGCTTAGGAGGGGTACAGGGCTCCTATGGCTACACCTTC. Protein sequence: CASSLGGVQGSYGYTF.

V is TRBV7-9 and J is TRBJ1-1, with 10 bases that match TRBD1. CDR3 length equals 15 residues. Germline V gene lookup returns CDR1 SEHNR and CDR2 FQNEAQ (reference sequence). The V and J ends lost 1 base and 3 bases, in that order; junction bases with no gene match: 2. CDR3 loop: CASSLGTGGDTEAFF. DNA for the CDR3: TGTGCCAGCAGCTTAGGGACAGGGGGAGACACTGAAGCTTTCTTT.

V and J are TRBV21-1 and TRBJ2-7; the table names TRBD2, a call not compared with the DNA. TRBV21-1 is recorded as a pseudogene. The CDR3 covers 14 residues. The CDR3 DNA reads as TGTGCCAGCAGGTCGGGCGGGGCCACCTACGAGCAGTACTTC. It is translated as CASRSGGATYEQYF.

Ten or more counts support this clone. The chain carries TRBV29-1 and TRBJ2-7; a possible D gene is TRBD2 (7 bases). CDR3 size: 15 residues. Germline values: CDR1 SQVTM, CDR2 ANQGSEA. The ends were cut back, 5 bases at V and 7 bases at J, with 24 bases in the middle. CDR3 loop: CSVYSGGRTKEEQYF. The CDR3 region has the DNA TGCAGCGTTTATTCCGGGGGGCGGACCAAAGAGGAGCAGTACTTC.

The J gene is TRBJ2-2, the V gene TRBV7-3; 10 nucleotides match TRBD1. The ends lost 5 bases at V and 4 bases at J; junction bases unmatched: 7. This CDR3 spans 16 amino acids. Germline-derived CDR1 and CDR2 are SGHTA and FQGTGA. CDR3 DNA: TGTGCCAGCAGCAAGACAGGGGGCGATGTCACCGGGGAGCTGTTTTTT. Residues: CASSKTGGDVTGELFF.

This clone turned up a few times. The chain employs TRBV11-3 and TRBJ2-5; 8 bases line up with TRBD2. V gave up 5 bases and J gave up 2 bases; unmatched junction bases: 10. CDR3 length equals 16 residues. CDR1 is SGHNT and CDR2 is YENEEA in the germline V gene. CDR3 protein: CASSLTGGGMQETQYF. Written as DNA, the CDR3 is TGTGCCAGCAGCCTAACCGGGGGGGGTATGCAAGAGACCCAGTACTTC.

This clone appeared a few times. The chain has TRBV9 and TRBJ2-1; 7 bases map to TRBD2. V lost 1 base, J lost 3 bases, and 7 bases stayed unmatched. The CDR3 is made up of 16 amino acids. CDR1 is SGDLS and CDR2 is YYNGEE in the germline V gene. DNA of the CDR3: TGTGCCAGCAGCGTAATCCTGCCTAGCGGCTACAATGAGCAGTTCTTC. Its translation: CASSVILPSGYNEQFF.

The V gene is TRBV5-1, the J gene TRBJ2-5, with 13 nucleotides matching TRBD2. The junction had 8 bases not matched to a gene; V was cut back by 4 bases and J by 2 bases. Germline-derived CDR1 and CDR2 are SGHRS and YFSETQ. The CDR3 runs to 17 residues. The CDR3: CASSRTSGRGGQETQYF. The CDR3 DNA sequence: TGCGCCAGCAGCAGGACTAGCGGGAGAGGGGGACAAGAGACCCAGTACTTC.

This sequence joins TRBV7-6 and TRBJ2-1, with 8 positions matching TRBD1. The germline V gene has CDR1 SGHVS and CDR2 FNYEAQ. This CDR3 has 16 residues. The V segment lost 1 base and the J segment 7 bases; nucleotides outside the gene matches: 9. The CDR3 nucleotides are TGTGCCAGCAGCTTAGTAGGGCAGGGGGCGCTTAATGAGCAGTTCTTC. Its protein product is CASSLVGQGALNEQFF. Together with reference TRBV7-6 and TRBJ2-1, the CDR3 gives the full variable domain: GAGVSQSPRYKVTKRGQDVALRCDPISGHVSLYWYRQALGQGPEFLTYFNYEAQQDKSGLPNDRFSAERPEGSISTLTIQRTEQRDSAMYRCASSLVGQGALNEQFFGPGTRLTVL.

This chain joins TRBV27 and TRBJ2-3; 10 bases are shared with TRBD1. The junction had 14 bases not matched to a gene; V was cut back by 5 bases and J by 0 bases. Germline V lookup: CDR1 MNHEY, CDR2 SMNVEV (reference sequence). CDR3 size: 19 residues. CDR3 protein: CASSRLRPGQGPSTDTQYF. In DNA, the CDR3 is TGTGCCAGCAGTCGTCTCCGTCCGGGACAGGGGCCGAGCACAGATACGCAGTATTTT.

The chain recombines TRBV7-9 with TRBJ1-4, with 9 bases aligning to TRBD1. The ends lost 2 bases at V and 5 bases at J; junction bases unmatched: 6. CDR3 length: 16 amino acids. Germline V gene data show CDR1 as SEHNR and CDR2 as FQNEAQ (reference sequence). CDR3 coding DNA: TGTGCCAGCAGCTTATGGACAGGGGTAGCGAATGAAAAACTGTTTTTT. It encodes CASSLWTGVANEKLFF.

The V and J genes are TRBV5-1 and TRBJ1-1; 9 bases match TRBD1. This CDR3 has 15 amino acids. Germline assignment: CDR1 SGHRS and CDR2 YFSETQ. V dropped 4 bases and J dropped 8; count of bases not matched to a gene: 12. The CDR3 DNA sequence: TGCGCCAGCAGCCTTTTAACGGGGACAGGGATCGAAGCTTTCTTT. Its translation is CASSLLTGTGIEAFF.

This chain joins TRBV9 and TRBJ2-1; D is uncertain. The CDR3 spans 12 residues. Germline CDR1 and CDR2: SGDLS and YYNGEE. Between the trimmed V and J ends, which lost 4 bases and 6 bases, there was a span of 8 bases. CDR3 in amino acids: CASSSSGNEQFF. The CDR3, as DNA: TGTGCCAGCAGCTCCTCGGGCAATGAGCAGTTCTTC.

V and J are TRBV9 and TRBJ2-6, with D hard to call. The ends were cut back, 0 bases at V and 0 bases at J, with 10 bases in the middle. The length of the CDR3 is 17 residues. CDR1 and CDR2 (germline): SGDLS, YYNGEE. CDR3 sequence: CASSVAPHSSGANVLTF. In nucleotides, the CDR3 is TGTGCCAGCAGCGTAGCCCCCCACAGCTCTGGGGCCAACGTCCTGACTTTC.

V and J are TRBV19 and TRBJ2-1, with a weak D call TRBD2 (7 bases). The CDR3 sequence is 16 residues long. From germline, CDR1 is LNHDA and CDR2 SQIVND (reference sequence). V lost 0 bases and J lost 9, with 18 bases in between. The CDR3 DNA is TGTGCCAGTAGTATAGATTTGCGGGGGCTGTGGGGTGAGCAGTTCTTC. Residues: CASSIDLRGLWGEQFF.

This clone appeared a single time. The chain carries TRBV19 and TRBJ2-3; 7 positions match TRBD1. The CDR3 spans 14 residues. Germline values: CDR1 LNHDA, CDR2 SQIVND (reference sequence). V trimming: 6 bases; J trimming: 2 bases; junction bases outside the gene matches: 5. Written as DNA, the CDR3 is TGTGCCAGTAGCCTTGAGGGGGCCACAGATACGCAGTATTTT. It specifies CASSLEGATDTQYF.

V usage is TRBV5-6 and J usage is TRBJ2-7; the match to TRBD1 covers 8 bases. The CDR3 covers 13 residues. The germline gives CDR1 SGHDT, CDR2 YYEEEE. V shed 0 bases and J 12 bases; nucleotides not matched to a gene: 8. CDR3 residues: CASSLGTGGRRYF. The CDR3 region has the DNA TGTGCCAGCAGCTTGGGTACAGGGGGTCGACGGTACTTC.

V usage is TRBV7-3 and J usage is TRBJ2-5, with TRBD2 matching 10 bases. Germline values: CDR1 SGHTA, CDR2 FQGTGA. Losses at the gene ends were 2 bases for V and 5 bases for J; bases not matched to a gene: 8. The CDR3 consists of 16 residues. The CDR3 loop is CASSLSASGSAETQYF. CDR3 in DNA: TGTGCCAGCAGCTTATCGGCTAGCGGGAGTGCGGAGACCCAGTACTTC.